Listed below are T cell receptor beta chains from one sample, sequenced in a study of post-analysis software for immune sequencing data. MiXCR, run by TCRdb on the PCR reads, gives a single entry per CDR3 protein. Of fewer than 850,000 distinct CDR3 sequences listed, 30% were seen once; the top ten hold around 0.6%. Sequencing was carried out using blood. The source is a girl between 10 and 17 years old with multiple sclerosis. Each CDR3 is given with its conserved first and last residue. Fields, in order: clone size, D gene, V gene, J gene, CDR3 protein, CDR3 DNA. D genes are given only for firm matches. Size is stated for part of the rows, as once, few or many counts, or as a class when the clone is expanded.

>.|TRBD2|TRBV20-1|TRBJ2-7
CSARRLAGATYEQYF
TGCAGTGCTAGACGACTAGCGGGAGCCACCTACGAGCAGTACTTC
>.|.|TRBV11-2|TRBJ2-1
CASSRAGTGAYNEQFF
TGTGCCAGCAGCCGCGCTGGAACCGGGGCCTACAATGAGCAGTTCTTC
>.|TRBD2|TRBV2|TRBJ2-3
CASILAGDTQYF
TGTGCCAGCATACTAGCGGGAGATACGCAGTATTTT
>.|.|TRBV9|TRBJ1-4
CASSPETGRNEKRFF
TGTGCCAGCAGCCCCGAGACAGGACGCAATGAAAAACGGTTTTTT
>.|.|TRBV20-1|TRBJ1-1
CSARSIRDTEAFF
TGCAGTGCTAGATCCATCAGAGACACTGAAGCTTTCTTT
>.|TRBD2|TRBV29-1|TRBJ2-7
CSVETSGSSYEQYF
TGCAGCGTTGAGACCAGCGGGAGCTCCTACGAGCAGTACTTC
>.|TRBD1|TRBV18|TRBJ1-5
CASSRGQGLSNQPQHF
TGTGCCAGCTCACGAGGACAGGGGTTAAGCAATCAGCCCCAGCATTTT
>.|TRBD2|TRBV27|TRBJ2-7
CASSPLAGVRNEQYF
TGTGCCAGCAGTCCATTAGCGGGAGTTCGGAACGAGCAGTACTTC
>.|TRBD2|TRBV4-2|TRBJ2-5
CASSRLAGGQETQYF
TGTGCCAGCAGTCGACTAGCGGGGGGACAAGAGACCCAGTACTTC
>.|.|TRBV2|TRBJ2-3
CASSETQTADTQYF
TGTGCCAGCAGTGAAACCCAGACTGCAGATACGCAGTATTTT
>few|TRBD1|TRBV5-1|TRBJ2-3
CASSSGIGTGTDTQYF
TGCGCCAGCAGCTCGGGGATTGGGACAGGCACAGATACGCAGTATTTT
>many|TRBD2|TRBV7-2|TRBJ2-6
CASRTSGAGANVLTF
TGTGCCAGCAGGACTAGCGGGGCTGGGGCCAACGTCCTGACTTTC
>few|.|TRBV11-2|TRBJ1-1
CASSFQGDTEAFF
TGTGCCAGCAGCTTCCAGGGTGACACTGAAGCTTTCTTT
>.|TRBD2|TRBV7-9|TRBJ2-7
CASSLAGREQYF
TGTGCCAGCAGTCTAGCGGGTCGCGAGCAGTACTTC
>.|.|TRBV7-2|TRBJ2-3
CASSPYPPRTSSTDTQYF
TGTGCCAGCAGCCCTTACCCACCGAGAACTTCCAGCACAGATACGCAGTATTTT
>.|TRBD2|TRBV7-9|TRBJ2-1
CASSLGTSGGALYNEQFF
TGTGCCAGCAGCTTAGGAACTAGCGGGGGGGCCCTCTACAATGAGCAGTTCTTC
>.|TRBD2|TRBV20-1|TRBJ2-5
CSASTSGRPQETQYF
TGCAGTGCTTCCACTAGCGGGAGGCCCCAAGAGACCCAGTACTTC
>.|.|TRBV11-2|TRBJ2-1
CASSPRLSWGEQFF
TGTGCCAGCAGCCCCCGACTGTCTTGGGGAGAGCAGTTCTTC
>.|.|TRBV6-2/TRBV6-3|TRBJ2-7
CAGSYFGFSYEQYF
TGTGCCGGCAGTTATTTCGGGTTCTCCTACGAGCAGTACTTC
>.|.|TRBV5-1|TRBJ2-4
CASSRGTEKNIQYF
TGCGCCAGCAGCCGGGGGACGGAGAAAAACATTCAGTACTTC
>.|.|TRBV6-5|TRBJ2-2
CASSYSFGGAGTGELFF
TGTGCCAGCAGTTACTCGTTCGGGGGCGCGGGCACCGGGGAGCTGTTTTTT
>.|TRBD1|TRBV7-2|TRBJ1-5
CASSPRQGSGQPQHF
TGTGCCAGCAGCCCACGACAGGGTTCGGGGCAGCCCCAGCATTTT
>.|TRBD2|TRBV20-1|TRBJ2-7
CSASPLAGGTYEQYF
TGCAGTGCCTCCCCACTAGCGGGAGGGACCTACGAGCAGTACTTC
>few|.|TRBV6-5|TRBJ2-1
CASRKPGSGNEQFF
TGTGCCAGCAGGAAACCGGGTTCAGGGAATGAGCAGTTCTTC
>few|.|TRBV2|TRBJ2-7
CASTLDRATYEQYF
TGTGCCAGCACCCTGGACAGAGCGACCTACGAGCAGTACTTC
>.|.|TRBV11-2|TRBJ1-1
CAGSFSGTVNTEAFF
TGTGCCGGCAGCTTTTCCGGGACGGTGAACACTGAAGCTTTCTTT
>many|.|TRBV3-1|TRBJ2-7
CASSQGRWGHEQYF
TGTGCCAGCAGCCAAGGTCGTTGGGGCCACGAGCAGTACTTC
>.|.|TRBV12-3/TRBV12-4|TRBJ1-2
CASATGLNYGYTF
TGTGCCAGCGCCACGGGGCTGAACTATGGCTACACCTTC
>few|TRBD1|TRBV29-1|TRBJ1-2
CSVSGTGTGRNYGYTF
TGCAGCGTTTCCGGGACAGGGACTGGGAGAAACTATGGCTACACCTTC
>.|TRBD2|TRBV20-1|TRBJ2-3
CSARAAGGPGDTQYF
TGCAGTGCTAGAGCTGCGGGAGGGCCAGGGGATACGCAGTATTTT
>.|TRBD2|TRBV29-1|TRBJ2-1
CSVSWREKGEQFF
TGCAGCGTTTCTTGGCGGGAGAAGGGTGAGCAGTTCTTC